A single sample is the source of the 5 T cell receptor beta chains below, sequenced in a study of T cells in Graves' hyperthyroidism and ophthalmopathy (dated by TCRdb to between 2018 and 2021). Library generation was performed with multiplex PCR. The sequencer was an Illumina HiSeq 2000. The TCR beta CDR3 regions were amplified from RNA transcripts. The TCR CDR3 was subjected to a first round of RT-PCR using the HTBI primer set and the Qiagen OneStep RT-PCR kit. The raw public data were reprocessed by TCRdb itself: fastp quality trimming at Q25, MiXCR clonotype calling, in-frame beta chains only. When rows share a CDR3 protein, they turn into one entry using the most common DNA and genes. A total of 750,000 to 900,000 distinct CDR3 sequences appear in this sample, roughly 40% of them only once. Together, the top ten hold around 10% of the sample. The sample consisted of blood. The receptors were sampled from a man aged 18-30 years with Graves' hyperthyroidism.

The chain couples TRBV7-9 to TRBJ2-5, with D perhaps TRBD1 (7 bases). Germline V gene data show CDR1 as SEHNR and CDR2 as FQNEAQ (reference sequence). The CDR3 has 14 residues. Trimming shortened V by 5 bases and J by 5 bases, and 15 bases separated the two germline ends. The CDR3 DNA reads TGTGCCAGCAGCGCCACGACAGGGAGGGAGACCCAGTACTTC. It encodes CASSATTGRETQYF.

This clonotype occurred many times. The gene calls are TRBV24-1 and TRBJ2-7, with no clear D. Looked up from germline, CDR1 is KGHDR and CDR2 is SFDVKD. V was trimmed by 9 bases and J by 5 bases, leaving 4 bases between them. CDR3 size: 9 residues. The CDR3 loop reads CATLDEQYF. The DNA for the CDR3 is TGTGCCACCTTGGACGAGCAGTACTTC.

As DNA, the CDR3 is TGTGCCAGCAGTTATTCTCACGATCCGGGGGGGGCACAGCTTGAAGCTTTCTTT. It specifies CASSYSHDPGGAQLEAFF. The chain recombines TRBV6-6 with TRBJ1-1, with D possibly matching TRBD1 (6 bases). The CDR3 consists of 18 residues. V was clipped by 3 bases and J by 7 bases, with 27 bases between them. CDR1 is MNHNY and CDR2 is SVGAGI in the germline V gene (reference sequence).

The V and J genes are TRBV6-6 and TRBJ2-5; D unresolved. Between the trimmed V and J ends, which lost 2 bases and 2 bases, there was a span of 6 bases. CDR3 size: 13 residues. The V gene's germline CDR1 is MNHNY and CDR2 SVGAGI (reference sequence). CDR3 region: CASSYLRQETQYF. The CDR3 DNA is TGTGCCAGCAGTTACCTACGTCAAGAGACCCAGTACTTC.

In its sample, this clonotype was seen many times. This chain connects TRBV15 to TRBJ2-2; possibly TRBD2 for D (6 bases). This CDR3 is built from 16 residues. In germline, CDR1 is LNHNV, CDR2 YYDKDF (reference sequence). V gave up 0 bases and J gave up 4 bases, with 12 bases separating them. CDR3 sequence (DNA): TGTGCCACCAGCAGAGAATGGCTGGGGGGCACCGGGGAGCTGTTTTTT. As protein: CATSREWLGGTGELFF.